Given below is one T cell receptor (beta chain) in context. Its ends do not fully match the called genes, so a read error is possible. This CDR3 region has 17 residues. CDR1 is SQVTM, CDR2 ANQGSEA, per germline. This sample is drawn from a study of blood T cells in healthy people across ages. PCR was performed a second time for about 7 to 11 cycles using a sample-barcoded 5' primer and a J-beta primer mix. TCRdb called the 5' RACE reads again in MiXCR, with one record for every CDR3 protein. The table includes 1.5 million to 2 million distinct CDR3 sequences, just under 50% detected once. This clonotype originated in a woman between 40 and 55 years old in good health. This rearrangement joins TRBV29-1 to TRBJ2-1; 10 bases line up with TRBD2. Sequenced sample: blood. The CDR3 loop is CSAESGSGGTPYNELFF. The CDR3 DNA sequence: TGCAGCGCCGAAAGCGGTAGCGGGGGGACTCCCTACAATGAGCTGTTCTTC.